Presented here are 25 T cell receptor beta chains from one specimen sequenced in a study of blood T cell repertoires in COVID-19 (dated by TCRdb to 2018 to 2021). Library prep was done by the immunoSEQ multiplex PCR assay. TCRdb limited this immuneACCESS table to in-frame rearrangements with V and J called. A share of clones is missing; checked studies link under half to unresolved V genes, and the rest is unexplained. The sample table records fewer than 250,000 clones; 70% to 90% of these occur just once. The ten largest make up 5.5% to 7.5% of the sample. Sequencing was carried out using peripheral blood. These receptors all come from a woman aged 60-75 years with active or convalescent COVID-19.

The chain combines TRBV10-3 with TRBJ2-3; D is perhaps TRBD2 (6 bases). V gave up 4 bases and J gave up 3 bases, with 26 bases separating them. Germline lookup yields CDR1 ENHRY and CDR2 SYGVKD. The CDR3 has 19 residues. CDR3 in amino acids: CAISVPGASFGGSTDTQYF. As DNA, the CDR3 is TGTGCCATCAGTGTCCCCGGGGCGAGCTTCGGGGGTTCGACAGATACGCAGTATTTT.

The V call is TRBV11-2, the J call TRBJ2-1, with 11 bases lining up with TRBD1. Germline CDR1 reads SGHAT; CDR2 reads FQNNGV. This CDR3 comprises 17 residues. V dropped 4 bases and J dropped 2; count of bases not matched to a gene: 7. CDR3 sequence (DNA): TGTGCCAGCAGCTCCCGATGGACAGGGGGCGCCTACAATGAGCAGTTCTTC. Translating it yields CASSSRWTGGAYNEQFF.

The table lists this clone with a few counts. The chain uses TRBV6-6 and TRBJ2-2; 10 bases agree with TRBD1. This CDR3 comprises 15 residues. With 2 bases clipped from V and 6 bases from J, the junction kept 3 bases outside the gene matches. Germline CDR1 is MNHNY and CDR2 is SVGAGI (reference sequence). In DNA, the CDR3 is TGTGCCAGCAGTTACGACAGGGGGCGCCCCGGGGAGCTGTTTTTT. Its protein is CASSYDRGRPGELFF.

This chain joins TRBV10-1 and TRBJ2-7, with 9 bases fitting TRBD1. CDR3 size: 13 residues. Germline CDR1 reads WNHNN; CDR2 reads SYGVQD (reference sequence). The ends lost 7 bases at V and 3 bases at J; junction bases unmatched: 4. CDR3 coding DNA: TGCGCCAGCAACCAGGGACAGGGCTACGAGCAGTACGTC. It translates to CASNQGQGYEQYV.

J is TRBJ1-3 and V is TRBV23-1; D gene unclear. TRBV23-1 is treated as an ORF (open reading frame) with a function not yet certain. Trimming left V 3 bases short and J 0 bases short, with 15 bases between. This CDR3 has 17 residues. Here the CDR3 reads CASSHKPRGISGNTIYF. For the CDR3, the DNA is TGCGCCAGCAGTCACAAGCCGAGAGGGATCTCTGGAAACACCATATATTTT.

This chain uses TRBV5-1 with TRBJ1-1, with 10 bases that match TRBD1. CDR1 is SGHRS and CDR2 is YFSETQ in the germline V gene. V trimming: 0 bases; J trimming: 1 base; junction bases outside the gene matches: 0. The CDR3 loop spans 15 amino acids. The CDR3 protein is CASSLGTGGNTEAFF. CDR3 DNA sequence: TGCGCCAGCAGCTTGGGGACAGGGGGGAACACTGAAGCTTTCTTT.

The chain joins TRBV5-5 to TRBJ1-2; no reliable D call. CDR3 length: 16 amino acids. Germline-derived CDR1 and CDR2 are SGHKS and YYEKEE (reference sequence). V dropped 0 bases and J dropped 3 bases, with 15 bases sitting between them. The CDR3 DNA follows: TGTGCCAGCAGCTTGGGGGTCGGGGAGGGTCACTATGGCTACACCTTC. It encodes CASSLGVGEGHYGYTF.

Here the CDR3 DNA reads TGTGCCAGCACGAGTACAGGGGGATCCTACGAGCAGTACTTC. Amino acids: CASTSTGGSYEQYF. The chain carries TRBV11-3 and TRBJ2-7; 8 nucleotides agree with TRBD1. Germline V gene lookup returns CDR1 SGHNT and CDR2 YENEEA. The trim removed 7 bases at V and 1 base at J, leaving 6 bases unmatched. This CDR3 has 14 residues.

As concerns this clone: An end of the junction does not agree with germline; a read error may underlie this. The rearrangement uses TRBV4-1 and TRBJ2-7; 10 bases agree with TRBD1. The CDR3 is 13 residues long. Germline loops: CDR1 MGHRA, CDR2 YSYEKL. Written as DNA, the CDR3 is TGCGCCAGCAGCCAAGGGTTGGGACAGGGGTCCATTTTC. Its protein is CASSQGLGQGSIF.

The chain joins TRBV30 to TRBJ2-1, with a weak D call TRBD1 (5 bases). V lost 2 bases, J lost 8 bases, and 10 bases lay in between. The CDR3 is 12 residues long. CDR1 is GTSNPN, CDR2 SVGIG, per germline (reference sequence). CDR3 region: CAWSNRGDEQFF. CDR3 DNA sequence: TGTGCCTGGAGTAATAGGGGCGATGAGCAGTTCTTC.

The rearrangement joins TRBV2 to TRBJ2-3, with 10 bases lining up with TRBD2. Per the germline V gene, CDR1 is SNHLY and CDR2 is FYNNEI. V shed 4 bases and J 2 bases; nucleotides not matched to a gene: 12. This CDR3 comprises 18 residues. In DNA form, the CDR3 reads TGTGCCAGCAGTGTGGGGGAGCGGGAGGGCCTGTTCACAGATACGCAGTATTTT. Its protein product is CASSVGEREGLFTDTQYF. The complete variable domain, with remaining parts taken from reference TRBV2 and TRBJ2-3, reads EPEVTQTPSHQVTQMGQEVILRCVPISNHLYFYWYRQILGQKVEFLVSFYNNEISEKSEIFDDQFSVERPDGSNFTLKIRSTKLEDSAMYFCASSVGEREGLFTDTQYFGPGTRLTVL.

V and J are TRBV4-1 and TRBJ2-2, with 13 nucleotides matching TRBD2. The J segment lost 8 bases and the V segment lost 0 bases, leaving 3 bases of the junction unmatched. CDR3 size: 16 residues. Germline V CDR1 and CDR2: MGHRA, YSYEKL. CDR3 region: CASSQELAGGVGELFF. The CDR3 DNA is TGCGCCAGCAGCCAAGAACTAGCGGGAGGGGTAGGGGAGCTGTTTTTT.

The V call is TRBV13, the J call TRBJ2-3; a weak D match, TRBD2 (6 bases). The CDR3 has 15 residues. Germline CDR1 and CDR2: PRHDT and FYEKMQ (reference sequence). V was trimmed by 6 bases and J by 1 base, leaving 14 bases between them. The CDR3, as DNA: TGTGCCAGCAGGGCCTTGGACTATCGCACAGATACGCAGTATTTT. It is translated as CASRALDYRTDTQYF. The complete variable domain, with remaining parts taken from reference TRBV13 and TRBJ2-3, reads AAGVIQSPRHLIKEKRETATLKCYPIPRHDTVYWYQQGPGQDPQFLISFYEKMQSDKGSIPDRFSAQQFSDYHSELNMSSLELGDSALYFCASRALDYRTDTQYFGPGTRLTVL.

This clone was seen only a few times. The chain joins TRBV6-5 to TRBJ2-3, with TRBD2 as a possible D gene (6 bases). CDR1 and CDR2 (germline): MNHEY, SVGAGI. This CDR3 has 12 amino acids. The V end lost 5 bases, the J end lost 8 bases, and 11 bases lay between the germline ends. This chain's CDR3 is CASSQRAGTQYF. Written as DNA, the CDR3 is TGTGCCAGCAGTCAACGAGCGGGTACGCAGTATTTT.

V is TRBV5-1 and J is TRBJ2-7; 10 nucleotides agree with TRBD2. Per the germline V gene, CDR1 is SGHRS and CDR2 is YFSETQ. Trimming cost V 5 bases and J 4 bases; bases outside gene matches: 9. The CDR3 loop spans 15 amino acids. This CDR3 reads CASRSGTSDRYEQYF. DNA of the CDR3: TGCGCCAGCAGATCCGGGACTAGCGACCGTTACGAGCAGTACTTC.

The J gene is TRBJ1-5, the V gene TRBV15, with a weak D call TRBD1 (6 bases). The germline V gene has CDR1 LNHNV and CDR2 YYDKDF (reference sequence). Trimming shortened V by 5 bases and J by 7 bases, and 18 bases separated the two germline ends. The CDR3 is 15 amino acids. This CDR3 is CATSLVWGPEQPQHF. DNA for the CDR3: TGTGCCACCAGCCTCGTGTGGGGGCCCGAACAGCCCCAGCATTTT.

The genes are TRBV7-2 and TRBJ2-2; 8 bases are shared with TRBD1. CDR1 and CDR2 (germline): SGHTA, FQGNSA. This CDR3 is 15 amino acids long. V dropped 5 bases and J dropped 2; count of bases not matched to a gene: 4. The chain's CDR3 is CASSPTGVNTGELFF. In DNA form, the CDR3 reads TGTGCCAGCAGCCCGACAGGGGTAAACACCGGGGAGCTGTTTTTT.

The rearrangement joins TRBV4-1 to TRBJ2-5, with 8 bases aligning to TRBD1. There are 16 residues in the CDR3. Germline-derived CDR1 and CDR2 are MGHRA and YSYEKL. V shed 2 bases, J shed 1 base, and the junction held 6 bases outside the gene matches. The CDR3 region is CASSQSLQGGQETQYF. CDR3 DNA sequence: TGCGCCAGCAGCCAATCACTACAGGGGGGCCAAGAGACCCAGTACTTC.

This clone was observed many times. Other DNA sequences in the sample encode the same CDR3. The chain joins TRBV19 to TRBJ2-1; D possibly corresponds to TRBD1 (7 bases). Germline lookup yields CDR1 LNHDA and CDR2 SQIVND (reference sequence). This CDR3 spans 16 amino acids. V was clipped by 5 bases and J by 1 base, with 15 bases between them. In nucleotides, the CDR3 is TGTGCCAGTAGTCGACAGGGTGGAGGGTCCTACAATGAGCAGTTCTTC. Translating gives CASSRQGGGSYNEQFF.

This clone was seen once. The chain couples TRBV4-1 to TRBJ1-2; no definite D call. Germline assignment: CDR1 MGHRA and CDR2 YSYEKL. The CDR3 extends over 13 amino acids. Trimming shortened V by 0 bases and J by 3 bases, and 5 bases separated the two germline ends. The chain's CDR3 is CASSQETHYGYTF. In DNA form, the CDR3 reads TGCGCCAGCAGCCAAGAGACACACTATGGCTACACCTTC.

The CDR3 reads CASSASGGQETQYF. The CDR3 DNA follows: TGTGCCAGCAGCGCTAGCGGGGGGCAAGAGACCCAGTACTTC. V usage is TRBV9 and J usage is TRBJ2-5; 11 nucleotides agree with TRBD2. The germline V gene encodes CDR1 SGDLS and CDR2 YYNGEE. The CDR3 consists of 14 residues. Losses at the gene ends were 3 bases for V and 2 bases for J; bases not matched to a gene: 0.

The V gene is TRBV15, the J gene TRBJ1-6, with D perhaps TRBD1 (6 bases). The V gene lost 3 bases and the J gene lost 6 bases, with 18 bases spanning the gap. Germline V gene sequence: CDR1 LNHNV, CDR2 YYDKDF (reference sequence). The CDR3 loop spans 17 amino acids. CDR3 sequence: CATSSPLQGGVNSPLHF. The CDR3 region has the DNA TGTGCCACCAGCAGCCCTTTACAGGGAGGGGTTAATTCACCCCTCCACTTT.

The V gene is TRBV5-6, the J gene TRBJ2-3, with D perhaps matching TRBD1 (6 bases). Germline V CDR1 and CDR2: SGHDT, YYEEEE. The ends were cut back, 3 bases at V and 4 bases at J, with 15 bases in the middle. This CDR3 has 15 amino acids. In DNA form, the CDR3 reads TGTGCCAGCAGCTGGACGGTACAGGGTTCAGATACGCAGTATTTT. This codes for CASSWTVQGSDTQYF.

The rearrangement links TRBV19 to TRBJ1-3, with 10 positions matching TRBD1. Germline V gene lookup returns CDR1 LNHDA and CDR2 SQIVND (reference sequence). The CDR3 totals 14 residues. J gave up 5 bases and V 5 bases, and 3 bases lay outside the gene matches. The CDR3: CASSGGQGRNTIYF. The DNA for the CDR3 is TGTGCCAGTAGTGGGGGACAGGGGAGAAACACCATATATTTT.

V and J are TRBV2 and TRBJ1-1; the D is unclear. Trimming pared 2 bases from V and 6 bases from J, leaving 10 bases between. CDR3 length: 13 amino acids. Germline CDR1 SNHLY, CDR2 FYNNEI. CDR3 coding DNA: TGTGCCAGCAGTGAAAAACGGCGGTCTGAAGCTTTCTTT. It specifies CASSEKRRSEAFF.